This T cell receptor (beta chain) is drawn from a study of T-cell reconstitution after alpha-beta-depleted transplantation in children. The V end lost 0 bases, the J end lost 0 bases, and 6 bases lay between the germline ends. CDR3 length: 13 amino acids. Germline loops: CDR1 SQVTM, CDR2 ANQGSEA. The authors prepared the TCRbeta library with unique molecular identifiers. MiXCR, applied by TCRdb to the PCR reads, yields one record per CDR3 protein. The sample contains 360,000 or so distinct CDR3 sequences, roughly 20% of which appear only once. This clonotype has a count of ten or more. The source of this sequence is a human donor who donated a stem cell graft to a child with acute myeloid leukemia. The chain combines TRBV29-1 with TRBJ2-7; D is unclear. The sequences come from PBMCs from the stem cell graft donor, collected from the stem cell graft. The CDR3 protein is CSVEESSSYEQYF. CDR3 nucleotides: TGCAGCGTTGAAGAGTCCAGCTCCTACGAGCAGTACTTC.